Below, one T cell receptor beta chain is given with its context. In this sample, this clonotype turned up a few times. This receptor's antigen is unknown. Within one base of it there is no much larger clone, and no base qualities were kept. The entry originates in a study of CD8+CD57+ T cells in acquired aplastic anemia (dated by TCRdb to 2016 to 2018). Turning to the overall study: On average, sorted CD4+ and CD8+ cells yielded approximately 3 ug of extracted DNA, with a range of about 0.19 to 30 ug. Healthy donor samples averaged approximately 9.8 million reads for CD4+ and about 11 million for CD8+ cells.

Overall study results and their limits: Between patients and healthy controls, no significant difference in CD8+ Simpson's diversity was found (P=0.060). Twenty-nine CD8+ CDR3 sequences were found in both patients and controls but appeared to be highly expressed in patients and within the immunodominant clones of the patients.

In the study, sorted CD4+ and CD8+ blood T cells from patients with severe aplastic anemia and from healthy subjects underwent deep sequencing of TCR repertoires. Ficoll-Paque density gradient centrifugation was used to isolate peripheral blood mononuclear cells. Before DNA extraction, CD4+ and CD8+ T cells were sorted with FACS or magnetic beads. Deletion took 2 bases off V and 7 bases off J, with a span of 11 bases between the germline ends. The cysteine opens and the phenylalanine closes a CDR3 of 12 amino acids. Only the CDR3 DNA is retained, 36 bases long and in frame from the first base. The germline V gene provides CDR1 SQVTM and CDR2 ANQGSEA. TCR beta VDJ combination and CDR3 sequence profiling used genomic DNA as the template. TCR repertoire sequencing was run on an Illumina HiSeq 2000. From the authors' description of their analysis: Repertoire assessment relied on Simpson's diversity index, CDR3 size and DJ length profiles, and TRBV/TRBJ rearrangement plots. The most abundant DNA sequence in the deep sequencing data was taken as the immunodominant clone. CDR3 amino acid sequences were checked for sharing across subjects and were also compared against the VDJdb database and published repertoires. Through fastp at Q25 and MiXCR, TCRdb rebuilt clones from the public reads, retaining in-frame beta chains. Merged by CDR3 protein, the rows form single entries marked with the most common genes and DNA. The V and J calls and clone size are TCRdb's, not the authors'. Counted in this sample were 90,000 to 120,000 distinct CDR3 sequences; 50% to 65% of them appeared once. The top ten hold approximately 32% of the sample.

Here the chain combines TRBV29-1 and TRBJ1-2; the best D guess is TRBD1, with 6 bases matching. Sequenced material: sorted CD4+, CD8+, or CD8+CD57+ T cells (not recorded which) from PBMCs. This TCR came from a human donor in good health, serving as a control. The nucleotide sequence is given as TGCAGCGTTGAATTGGGGGCGCGTGGCTACACCTTC. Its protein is CSVELGARGYTF.